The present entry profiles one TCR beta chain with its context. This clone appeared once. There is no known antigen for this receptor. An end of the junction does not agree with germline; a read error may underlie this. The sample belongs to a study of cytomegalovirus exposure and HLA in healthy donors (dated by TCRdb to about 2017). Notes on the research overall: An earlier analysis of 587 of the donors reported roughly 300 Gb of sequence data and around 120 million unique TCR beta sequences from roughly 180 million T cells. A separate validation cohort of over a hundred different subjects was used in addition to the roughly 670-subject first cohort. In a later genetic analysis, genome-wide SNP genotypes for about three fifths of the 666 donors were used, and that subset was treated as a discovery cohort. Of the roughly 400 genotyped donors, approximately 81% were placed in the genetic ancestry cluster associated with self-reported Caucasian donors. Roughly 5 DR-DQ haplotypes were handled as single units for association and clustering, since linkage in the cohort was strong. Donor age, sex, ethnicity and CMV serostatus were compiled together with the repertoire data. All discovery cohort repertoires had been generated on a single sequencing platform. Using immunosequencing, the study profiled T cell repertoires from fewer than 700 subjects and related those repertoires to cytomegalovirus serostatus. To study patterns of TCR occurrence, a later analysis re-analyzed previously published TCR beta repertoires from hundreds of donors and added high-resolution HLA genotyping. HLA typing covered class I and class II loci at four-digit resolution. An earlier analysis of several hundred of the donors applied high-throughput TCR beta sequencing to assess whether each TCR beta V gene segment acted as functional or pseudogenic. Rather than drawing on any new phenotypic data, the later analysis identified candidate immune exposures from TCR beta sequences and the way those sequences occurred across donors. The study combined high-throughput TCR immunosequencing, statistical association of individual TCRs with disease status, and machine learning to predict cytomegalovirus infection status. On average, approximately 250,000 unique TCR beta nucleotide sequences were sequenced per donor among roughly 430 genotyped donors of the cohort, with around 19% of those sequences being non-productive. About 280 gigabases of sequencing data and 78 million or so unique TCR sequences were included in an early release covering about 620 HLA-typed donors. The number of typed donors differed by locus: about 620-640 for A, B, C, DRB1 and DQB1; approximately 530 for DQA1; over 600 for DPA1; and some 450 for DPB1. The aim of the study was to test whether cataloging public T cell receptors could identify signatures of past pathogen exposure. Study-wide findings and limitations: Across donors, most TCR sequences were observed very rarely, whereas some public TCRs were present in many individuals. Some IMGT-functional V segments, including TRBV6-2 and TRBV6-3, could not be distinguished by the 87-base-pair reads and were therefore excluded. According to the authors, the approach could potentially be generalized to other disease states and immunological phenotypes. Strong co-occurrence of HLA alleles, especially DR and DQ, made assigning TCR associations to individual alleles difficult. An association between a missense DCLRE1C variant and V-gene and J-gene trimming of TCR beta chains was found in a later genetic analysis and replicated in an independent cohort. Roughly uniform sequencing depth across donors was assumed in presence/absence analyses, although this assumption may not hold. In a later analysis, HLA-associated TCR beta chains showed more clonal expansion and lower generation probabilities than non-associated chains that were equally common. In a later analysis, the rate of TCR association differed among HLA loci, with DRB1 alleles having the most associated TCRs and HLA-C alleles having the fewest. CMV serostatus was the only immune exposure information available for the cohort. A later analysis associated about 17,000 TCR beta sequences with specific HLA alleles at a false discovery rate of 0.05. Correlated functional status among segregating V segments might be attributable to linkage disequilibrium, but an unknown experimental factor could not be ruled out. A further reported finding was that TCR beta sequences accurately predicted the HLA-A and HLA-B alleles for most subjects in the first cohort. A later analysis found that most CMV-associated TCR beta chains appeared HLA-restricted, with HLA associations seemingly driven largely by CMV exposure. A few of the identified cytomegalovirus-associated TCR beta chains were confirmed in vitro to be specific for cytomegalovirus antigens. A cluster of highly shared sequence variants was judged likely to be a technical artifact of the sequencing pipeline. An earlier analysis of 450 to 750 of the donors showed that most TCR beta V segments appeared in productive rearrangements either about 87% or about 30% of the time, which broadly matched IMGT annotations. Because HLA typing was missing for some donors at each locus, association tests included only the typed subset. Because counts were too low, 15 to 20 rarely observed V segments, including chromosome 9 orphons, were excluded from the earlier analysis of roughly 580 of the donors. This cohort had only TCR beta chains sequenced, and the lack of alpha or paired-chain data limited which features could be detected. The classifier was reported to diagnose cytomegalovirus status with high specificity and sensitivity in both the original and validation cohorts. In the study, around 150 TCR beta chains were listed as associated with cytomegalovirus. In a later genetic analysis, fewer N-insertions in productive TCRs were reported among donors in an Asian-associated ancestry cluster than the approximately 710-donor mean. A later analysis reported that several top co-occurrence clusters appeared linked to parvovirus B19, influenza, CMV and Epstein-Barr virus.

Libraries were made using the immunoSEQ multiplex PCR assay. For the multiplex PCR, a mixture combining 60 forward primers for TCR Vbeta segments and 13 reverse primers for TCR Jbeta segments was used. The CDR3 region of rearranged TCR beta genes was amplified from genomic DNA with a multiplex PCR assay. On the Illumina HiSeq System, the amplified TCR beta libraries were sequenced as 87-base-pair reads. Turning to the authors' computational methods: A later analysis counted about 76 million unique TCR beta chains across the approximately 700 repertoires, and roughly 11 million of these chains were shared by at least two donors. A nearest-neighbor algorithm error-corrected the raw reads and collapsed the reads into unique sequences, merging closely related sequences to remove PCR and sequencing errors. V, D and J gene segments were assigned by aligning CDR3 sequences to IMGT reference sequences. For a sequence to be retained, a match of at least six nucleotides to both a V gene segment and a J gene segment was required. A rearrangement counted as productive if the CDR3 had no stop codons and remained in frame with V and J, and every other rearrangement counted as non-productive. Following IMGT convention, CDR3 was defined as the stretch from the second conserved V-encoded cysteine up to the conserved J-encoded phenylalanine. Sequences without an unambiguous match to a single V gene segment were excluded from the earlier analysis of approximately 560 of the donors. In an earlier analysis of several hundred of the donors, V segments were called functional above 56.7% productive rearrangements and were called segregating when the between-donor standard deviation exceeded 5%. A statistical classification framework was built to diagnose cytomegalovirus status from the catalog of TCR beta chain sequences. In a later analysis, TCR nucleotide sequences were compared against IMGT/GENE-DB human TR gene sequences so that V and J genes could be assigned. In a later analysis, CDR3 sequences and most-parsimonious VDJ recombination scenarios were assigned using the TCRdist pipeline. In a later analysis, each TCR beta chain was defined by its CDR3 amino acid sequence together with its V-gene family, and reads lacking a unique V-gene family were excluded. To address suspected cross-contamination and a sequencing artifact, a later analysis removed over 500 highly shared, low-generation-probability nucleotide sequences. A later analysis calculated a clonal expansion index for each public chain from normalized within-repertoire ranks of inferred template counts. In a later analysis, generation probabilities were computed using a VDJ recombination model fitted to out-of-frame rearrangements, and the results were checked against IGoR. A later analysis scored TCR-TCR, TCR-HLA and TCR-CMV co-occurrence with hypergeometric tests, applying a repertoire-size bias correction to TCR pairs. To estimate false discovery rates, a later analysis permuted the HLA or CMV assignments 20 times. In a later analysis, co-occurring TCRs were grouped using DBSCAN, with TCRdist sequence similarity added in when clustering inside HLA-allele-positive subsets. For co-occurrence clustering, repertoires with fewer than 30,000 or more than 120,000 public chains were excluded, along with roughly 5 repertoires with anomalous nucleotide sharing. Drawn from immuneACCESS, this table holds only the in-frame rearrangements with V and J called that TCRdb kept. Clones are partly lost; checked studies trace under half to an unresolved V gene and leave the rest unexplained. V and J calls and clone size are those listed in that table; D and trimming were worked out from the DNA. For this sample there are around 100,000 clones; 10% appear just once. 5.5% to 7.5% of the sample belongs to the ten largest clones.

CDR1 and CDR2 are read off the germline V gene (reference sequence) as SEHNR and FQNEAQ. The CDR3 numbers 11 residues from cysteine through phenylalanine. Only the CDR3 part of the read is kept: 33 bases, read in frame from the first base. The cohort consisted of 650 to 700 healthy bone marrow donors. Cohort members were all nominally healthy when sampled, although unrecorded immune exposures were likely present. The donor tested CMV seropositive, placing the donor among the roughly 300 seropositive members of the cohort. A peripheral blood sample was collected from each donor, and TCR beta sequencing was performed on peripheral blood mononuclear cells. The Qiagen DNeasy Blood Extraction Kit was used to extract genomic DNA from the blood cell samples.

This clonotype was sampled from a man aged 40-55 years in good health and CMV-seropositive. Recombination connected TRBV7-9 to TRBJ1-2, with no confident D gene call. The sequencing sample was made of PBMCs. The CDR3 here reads CASSLFPSSVF. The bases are TGTGCCAGCAGCTTATTTCCGTCCTCCGTCTTC.